The 24 T cell receptor beta chains given below trace back to one sample, sequenced in a study of cytomegalovirus exposure and HLA in healthy donors. The PCR contained 60 Vbeta and 13 Jbeta primers. Produced via immunoSEQ multiplex PCR; TCRdb's table is partial and in-frame only. This sample contains fewer than 150,000 clones. Sequencing used PBMCs. Receptors were obtained from a man aged 40-50 years in good health and CMV-seronegative.

The chain combines TRBV18 with TRBJ2-1; 10 bases are shared with TRBD2. The length of the CDR3 is 13 residues. J gave up 8 bases and V 3 bases, and 1 base lay outside the gene matches. Germline values: CDR1 KGHSH, CDR2 LQKENI. The CDR3 loop is CASSPGTSDEQFF. DNA for the CDR3: TGTGCCAGCTCACCTGGGACTAGCGATGAGCAGTTCTTC.

The chain couples TRBV7-2 to TRBJ2-1, with D possibly being TRBD1 (6 bases). The germline gives CDR1 SGHTA, CDR2 FQGNSA. There are 12 residues in the CDR3. Trimming left V 2 bases short and J 11 bases short, with 10 bases between. The CDR3 nucleotides read TGTGCCAGCAGCTTAACAGGGAGTCAGCAGTTCTTC. Protein sequence: CASSLTGSQQFF.

This chain connects TRBV7-9 to TRBJ2-2; 8 positions agree with TRBD1. This CDR3 is 15 amino acids long. With 1 base clipped from V and 6 bases from J, the junction kept 4 bases outside the gene matches. CDR1 SEHNR and CDR2 FQNEAQ come from the germline V gene (reference sequence). The CDR3 reads CASSLGQGTAGELFF. In DNA form, the CDR3 reads TGTGCCAGCAGCTTAGGACAGGGGACAGCCGGGGAGCTGTTTTTT.

V usage is TRBV7-2 and J usage is TRBJ2-1; D ambiguous. Germline CDR1 is SGHTA and CDR2 is FQGNSA. The germline V and J ends were trimmed by 5 bases and 0 bases, with 17 bases remaining between them. This CDR3 is built from 17 residues. CDR3 sequence (DNA): TGTGCCAGCAGCCCTATAATCAGGTTGAGCTCCTACAATGAGCAGTTCTTC. Translation gives CASSPIIRLSSYNEQFF.

J is TRBJ1-2 and V is TRBV5-4; maybe TRBD1 (6 bases). Germline CDR1 reads SGHNT; CDR2 reads YYREEE (reference sequence). The CDR3 is made up of 14 amino acids. The germline V and J ends were trimmed by 2 bases and 1 base, with 9 bases remaining between them. The CDR3 protein is CASSFAGDNYGYTF. The CDR3, as DNA: TGTGCCAGCAGCTTCGCAGGGGATAACTATGGCTACACCTTC.

The chain is built from TRBV5-1 and TRBJ2-1, with D perhaps matching TRBD1 (6 bases). CDR1 is SGHRS and CDR2 is YFSETQ in the germline V gene. Trimming pared 1 base from V and 0 bases from J, leaving 17 bases between. The length of the CDR3 is 18 residues. The CDR3 is CASSLQGQPINSYNEQFF. The CDR3 nucleotides are TGCGCCAGCAGCTTGCAGGGGCAGCCCATCAACTCCTACAATGAGCAGTTCTTC. The variable domain in full, completed from reference TRBV5-1 and TRBJ2-1, reads KAGVTQTPRYLIKTRGQQVTLSCSPISGHRSVSWYQQTPGQGLQFLFEYFSETQRNKGNFPGRFSGRQFSNSRSEMNVSTLELGDSALYLCASSLQGQPINSYNEQFFGPGTRLTVL.

The chain has TRBV5-6 and TRBJ2-7; weak D call: TRBD2 (6 bases). Trimming stripped 2 bases from V and 0 bases from J, with 12 bases between. Per germline, CDR1 SGHDT and CDR2 YYEEEE. The CDR3 sequence is 15 residues long. CDR3 nucleotide sequence: TGTGCCAGCAGCTTCTTGGCGGGGAGCTCCTACGAGCAGTACTTC. It codes for CASSFLAGSSYEQYF.

The chain recombines TRBV4-2 with TRBJ2-3; D not resolved. Germline CDR1 reads LGHNA; CDR2 reads YNFKEQ. The germline V and J ends were trimmed by 1 base and 4 bases, with 6 bases remaining between them. The CDR3 has 13 residues. The DNA for the CDR3 is TGTGCCAGCAGCCAAGGTCTCCCAGATACGCAGTATTTT. Amino acid sequence: CASSQGLPDTQYF.

V usage is TRBV4-1 and J usage is TRBJ1-1; no definite D call. Per germline, CDR1 MGHRA and CDR2 YSYEKL. This CDR3 contains 14 residues. V lost 0 bases and J lost 0, with 5 bases in between. The CDR3 sequence: CASSQEALNTEAFF. The CDR3 bases are TGCGCCAGCAGCCAAGAGGCCCTGAACACTGAAGCTTTCTTT.

J is TRBJ1-1 and V is TRBV5-1; D is unresolved. Trimming took 0 bases from V and 1 from J, leaving 7 bases between them. Germline CDR1 is SGHRS and CDR2 is YFSETQ. This CDR3 region has 14 residues. Here the CDR3 DNA reads TGCGCCAGCAGCTTGGTCCCAGGGAACACTGAAGCTTTCTTT. As protein: CASSLVPGNTEAFF. Full variable domain (outside the CDR3, taken from reference TRBV5-1 and TRBJ1-1): KAGVTQTPRYLIKTRGQQVTLSCSPISGHRSVSWYQQTPGQGLQFLFEYFSETQRNKGNFPGRFSGRQFSNSRSEMNVSTLELGDSALYLCASSLVPGNTEAFFGQGTRLTVV.

The CDR3 reads CASSLGRTSGNGVEQFF. CDR3 nucleotides: TGTGCCAGCAGCTTGGGGAGGACTAGCGGTAATGGTGTTGAGCAGTTCTTC. The chain recombines TRBV7-3 with TRBJ2-1; 10 bases are shared with TRBD2. The length of the CDR3 is 17 residues. With 3 bases clipped from V and 9 bases from J, the junction kept 14 bases outside the gene matches. Germline lookup yields CDR1 SGHTA and CDR2 FQGTGA.

The V gene is TRBV10-3, the J gene TRBJ2-7; 11 bases fit TRBD1. The CDR3 contains 14 residues. The germline V gene has CDR1 ENHRY and CDR2 SYGVKD. V lost 4 bases and J lost 4; bases outside the gene matches: 3. The CDR3 loop is CAISAGTGGYEQYF. In DNA, the CDR3 is TGTGCCATCAGTGCCGGGACAGGGGGATACGAGCAGTACTTC.

The chain links TRBV27 to TRBJ1-5; no reliable D call. The CDR3 totals 14 residues. Germline-derived CDR1 and CDR2 are MNHEY and SMNVEV (reference sequence). V shed 2 bases and J shed 3 bases, with 8 bases lying between them. The CDR3 bases are TGTGCCAGCAGTTTAAGAGGGTTCAATCAGCCCCAGCATTTT. Translating it yields CASSLRGFNQPQHF.

The J gene is TRBJ1-6, the V gene TRBV9; D gene ambiguous. Trimming took 0 bases from V and 7 from J, leaving 14 bases between them. CDR3 length equals 16 residues. From germline, CDR1 is SGDLS and CDR2 YYNGEE. In nucleotides, the CDR3 is TGTGCCAGCAGCGTAGGAAGAGGTAGAGAGAATTCACCCCTCCACTTT. It encodes CASSVGRGRENSPLHF.

The CDR3 reads CASSQGQGNQPQHF. The CDR3, as DNA: TGTGCCAGCAGCCAGGGACAGGGGAATCAGCCCCAGCATTTT. The rearrangement links TRBV11-3 to TRBJ1-5; the match to TRBD1 covers 10 bases. V lost 5 bases to trimming and J lost 4 bases; unmatched junction nucleotides: 2. The CDR3 sequence is 14 residues long. The germline V gene encodes CDR1 SGHNT and CDR2 YENEEA.

The chain links TRBV7-6 to TRBJ2-2; a weak D match, TRBD2 (7 bases). The V and J ends lost 7 bases and 11 bases respectively, with 17 bases between them. CDR1 and CDR2 (germline): SGHVS, FNYEAQ. The CDR3 has 13 amino acids. The CDR3 region is CASTYLGGRELFF. The CDR3 region has the DNA TGTGCCAGCACCTACCTCGGGGGGCGCGAGCTGTTTTTT.

The chain links TRBV11-2 to TRBJ2-2; D is possibly TRBD2 (6 bases). Deletions cut 1 base from V and 6 bases from J, with 12 bases between. Germline V lookup: CDR1 SGHAT, CDR2 FQNNGV. This CDR3 has 15 residues. CDR3 in amino acids: CASSLAIGGAGELFF. The CDR3 coding sequence is TGTGCCAGCAGCTTAGCTATAGGCGGGGCCGGGGAGCTGTTTTTT.

This chain joins TRBV11-3 and TRBJ2-5, with a possible D match to TRBD1 (6 bases). The length of the CDR3 is 15 residues. Germline assignment: CDR1 SGHNT and CDR2 YENEEA. V gave up 0 bases and J gave up 4 bases, with 12 bases separating them. CDR3 sequence (DNA): TGTGCCAGCAGCTTAGATGGGACAACAGTAGAGACCCAGTACTTC. This codes for CASSLDGTTVETQYF.

The chain combines TRBV7-3 with TRBJ2-1; 11 nucleotides match TRBD2. Germline trimming cut 4 bases from V and 4 bases from J; bases unmatched to any gene: 12. The CDR3 has 18 amino acids. Per the germline V gene, CDR1 is SGHTA and CDR2 is FQGTGA. CDR3 protein: CASSSQGLAGGHYNEQFF. The CDR3 region has the DNA TGTGCCAGCAGCTCGCAAGGGCTAGCGGGGGGCCATTACAATGAGCAGTTCTTC.

The chain couples TRBV5-4 to TRBJ1-2, with TRBD1 as a possible D gene (5 bases). Trimming removed 4 bases at V and 4 bases at J, with 11 bases between. Germline V gene data show CDR1 as SGHNT and CDR2 as YYREEE (reference sequence). There are 13 residues in the CDR3. The CDR3 DNA reads as TGTGCCAGCAGCAATACAGGTTCCTATGGCTACACCTTC. Its protein product is CASSNTGSYGYTF.

The V gene is TRBV5-1, the J gene TRBJ1-1; D might be TRBD1 (6 bases). Germline lookup yields CDR1 SGHRS and CDR2 YFSETQ. This CDR3 has 16 amino acids. V was pared by 0 bases and J by 0 bases, with 12 bases between. The CDR3 coding sequence is TGCGCCAGCAGCTTGGACCCGACAGGACTGAACACTGAAGCTTTCTTT. Amino acid sequence: CASSLDPTGLNTEAFF.

The genes are TRBV27 and TRBJ1-1, with D possibly TRBD1 on 6 matching bases. V lost 5 bases, J lost 1 base, and 11 bases lay in between. CDR1 and CDR2 (germline): MNHEY, SMNVEV (reference sequence). This CDR3 spans 14 amino acids. The CDR3 loop is CASSKSQGNTEAFF. The CDR3 DNA sequence: TGTGCCAGCAGTAAATCACAGGGGAACACTGAAGCTTTCTTT.

The J gene is TRBJ1-4, the V gene TRBV27, with D possibly being TRBD1 (6 bases). This CDR3 has 15 residues. Per the germline V gene, CDR1 is MNHEY and CDR2 is SMNVEV (reference sequence). V lost 2 bases and J lost 8, with 15 bases in between. Here the CDR3 reads CASSLRNRVGEKLFF. CDR3 nucleotides: TGTGCCAGCAGTTTACGGAACAGGGTTGGGGAAAAACTGTTTTTT.

The genes are TRBV6-1 and TRBJ1-1; possibly TRBD1 for D (6 bases). Germline CDR1 is MNHNS and CDR2 is SASEGT. Trimming shortened V by 4 bases and J by 3 bases, and 9 bases separated the two germline ends. The CDR3 is made up of 13 amino acids. The CDR3 spells CASSARTDTEAFF. CDR3 coding DNA: TGTGCCAGCAGTGCCCGGACAGACACTGAAGCTTTCTTT.